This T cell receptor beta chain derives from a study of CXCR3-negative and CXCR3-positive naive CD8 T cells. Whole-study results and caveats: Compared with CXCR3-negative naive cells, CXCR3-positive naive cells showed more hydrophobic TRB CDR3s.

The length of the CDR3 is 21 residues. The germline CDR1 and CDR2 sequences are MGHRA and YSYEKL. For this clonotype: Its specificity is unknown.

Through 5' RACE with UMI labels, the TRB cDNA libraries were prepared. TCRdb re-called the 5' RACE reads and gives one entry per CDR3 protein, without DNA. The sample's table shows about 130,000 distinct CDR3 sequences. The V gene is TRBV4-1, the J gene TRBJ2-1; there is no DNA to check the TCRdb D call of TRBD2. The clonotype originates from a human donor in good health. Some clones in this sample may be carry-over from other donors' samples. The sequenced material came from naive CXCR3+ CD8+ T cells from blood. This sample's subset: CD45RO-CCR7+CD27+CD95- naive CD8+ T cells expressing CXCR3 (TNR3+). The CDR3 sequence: CASSQDWRVKQYQTPYNEQFF.